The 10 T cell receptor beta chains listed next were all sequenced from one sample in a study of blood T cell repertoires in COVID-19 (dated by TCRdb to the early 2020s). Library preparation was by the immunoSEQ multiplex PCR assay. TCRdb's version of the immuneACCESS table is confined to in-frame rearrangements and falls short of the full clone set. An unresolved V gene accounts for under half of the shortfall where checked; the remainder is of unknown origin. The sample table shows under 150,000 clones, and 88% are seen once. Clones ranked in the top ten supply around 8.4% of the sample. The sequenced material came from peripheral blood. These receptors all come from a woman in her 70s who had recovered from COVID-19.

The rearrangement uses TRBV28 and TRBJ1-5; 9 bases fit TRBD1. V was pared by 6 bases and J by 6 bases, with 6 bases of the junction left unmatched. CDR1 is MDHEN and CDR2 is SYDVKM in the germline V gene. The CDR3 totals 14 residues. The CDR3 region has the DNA TGTGCCAGCAGAGCCGGGACAGGGCTTCAGCCCCAGCATTTT. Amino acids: CASRAGTGLQPQHF.

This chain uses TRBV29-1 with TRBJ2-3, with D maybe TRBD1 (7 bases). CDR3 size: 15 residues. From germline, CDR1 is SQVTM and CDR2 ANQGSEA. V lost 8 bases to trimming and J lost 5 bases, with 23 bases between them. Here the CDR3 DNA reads TGCAGCACCGGCGGGGAGACAGGGAAGGGAGATACGCAGTATTTT. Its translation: CSTGGETGKGDTQYF.

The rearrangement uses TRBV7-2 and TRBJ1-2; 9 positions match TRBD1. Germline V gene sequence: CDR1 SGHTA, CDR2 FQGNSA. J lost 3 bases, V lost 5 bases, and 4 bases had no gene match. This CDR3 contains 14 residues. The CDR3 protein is CASSPRTGDYGYTF. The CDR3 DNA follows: TGTGCCAGCAGCCCAAGGACAGGGGACTATGGCTACACCTTC.

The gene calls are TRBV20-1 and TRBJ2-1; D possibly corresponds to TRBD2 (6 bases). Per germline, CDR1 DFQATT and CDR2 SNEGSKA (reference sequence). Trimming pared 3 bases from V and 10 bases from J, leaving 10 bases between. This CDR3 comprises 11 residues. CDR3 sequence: CSASRGGEQFF. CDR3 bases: TGCAGTGCTAGTAGGGGAGGCGAGCAGTTCTTC.

This CDR3 reads CASSRIPGVRTGNTIYF. In DNA, the CDR3 is TGTGCCAGCAGCCGGATACCGGGGGTTAGGACTGGAAACACCATATATTTT. The chain links TRBV11-3 to TRBJ1-3; tentatively, D is TRBD1 (5 bases). The CDR3 covers 17 residues. Germline CDR1 and CDR2: SGHNT and YENEEA. Trimming took off 5 bases at V and 2 bases at J, with 19 bases between the two ends.

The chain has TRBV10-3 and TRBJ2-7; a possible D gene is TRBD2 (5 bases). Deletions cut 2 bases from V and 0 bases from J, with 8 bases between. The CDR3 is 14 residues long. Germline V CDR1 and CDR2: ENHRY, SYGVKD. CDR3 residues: CAISEGGGSYEQYF. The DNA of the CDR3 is TGTGCCATCAGTGAGGGAGGCGGCTCCTACGAGCAGTACTTC.

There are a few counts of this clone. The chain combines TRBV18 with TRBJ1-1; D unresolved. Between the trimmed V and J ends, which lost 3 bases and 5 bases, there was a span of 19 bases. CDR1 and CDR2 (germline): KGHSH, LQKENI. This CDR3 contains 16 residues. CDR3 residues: CASSPIPLSSRTEAFF. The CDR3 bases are TGTGCCAGCTCACCGATCCCTCTGTCATCGCGGACTGAAGCTTTCTTT. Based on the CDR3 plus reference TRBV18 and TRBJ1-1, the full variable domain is NAGVMQNPRHLVRRRGQEARLRCSPMKGHSHVYWYRQLPEEGLKFMVYLQKENIIDESGMPKERFSAEFPKEGPSILRIQQVVRGDSAAYFCASSPIPLSSRTEAFFGQGTRLTVV.

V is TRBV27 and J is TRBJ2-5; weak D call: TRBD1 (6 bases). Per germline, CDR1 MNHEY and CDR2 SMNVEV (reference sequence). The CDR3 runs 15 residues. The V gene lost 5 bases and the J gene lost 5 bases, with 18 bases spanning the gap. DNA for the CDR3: TGTGCCAGCAGTCTGACGGGACCCCAGGGGGAGACCCAGTACTTC. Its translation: CASSLTGPQGETQYF.

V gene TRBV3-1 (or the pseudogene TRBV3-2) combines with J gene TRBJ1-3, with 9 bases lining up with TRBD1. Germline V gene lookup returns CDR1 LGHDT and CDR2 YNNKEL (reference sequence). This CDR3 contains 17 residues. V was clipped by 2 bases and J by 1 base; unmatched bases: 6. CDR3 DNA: TGTGCCAGCAGCCAAAATACAGGGGGCTTATCTGGAAACACCATATATTTT. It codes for CASSQNTGGLSGNTIYF.

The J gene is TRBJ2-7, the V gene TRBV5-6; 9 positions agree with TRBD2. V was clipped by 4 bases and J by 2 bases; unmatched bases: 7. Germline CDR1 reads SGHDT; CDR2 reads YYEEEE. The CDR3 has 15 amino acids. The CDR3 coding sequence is TGTGCCAGCAGCGTGTGGGCGGGAGGGACCTACGAGCAGTACTTC. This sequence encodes CASSVWAGGTYEQYF.